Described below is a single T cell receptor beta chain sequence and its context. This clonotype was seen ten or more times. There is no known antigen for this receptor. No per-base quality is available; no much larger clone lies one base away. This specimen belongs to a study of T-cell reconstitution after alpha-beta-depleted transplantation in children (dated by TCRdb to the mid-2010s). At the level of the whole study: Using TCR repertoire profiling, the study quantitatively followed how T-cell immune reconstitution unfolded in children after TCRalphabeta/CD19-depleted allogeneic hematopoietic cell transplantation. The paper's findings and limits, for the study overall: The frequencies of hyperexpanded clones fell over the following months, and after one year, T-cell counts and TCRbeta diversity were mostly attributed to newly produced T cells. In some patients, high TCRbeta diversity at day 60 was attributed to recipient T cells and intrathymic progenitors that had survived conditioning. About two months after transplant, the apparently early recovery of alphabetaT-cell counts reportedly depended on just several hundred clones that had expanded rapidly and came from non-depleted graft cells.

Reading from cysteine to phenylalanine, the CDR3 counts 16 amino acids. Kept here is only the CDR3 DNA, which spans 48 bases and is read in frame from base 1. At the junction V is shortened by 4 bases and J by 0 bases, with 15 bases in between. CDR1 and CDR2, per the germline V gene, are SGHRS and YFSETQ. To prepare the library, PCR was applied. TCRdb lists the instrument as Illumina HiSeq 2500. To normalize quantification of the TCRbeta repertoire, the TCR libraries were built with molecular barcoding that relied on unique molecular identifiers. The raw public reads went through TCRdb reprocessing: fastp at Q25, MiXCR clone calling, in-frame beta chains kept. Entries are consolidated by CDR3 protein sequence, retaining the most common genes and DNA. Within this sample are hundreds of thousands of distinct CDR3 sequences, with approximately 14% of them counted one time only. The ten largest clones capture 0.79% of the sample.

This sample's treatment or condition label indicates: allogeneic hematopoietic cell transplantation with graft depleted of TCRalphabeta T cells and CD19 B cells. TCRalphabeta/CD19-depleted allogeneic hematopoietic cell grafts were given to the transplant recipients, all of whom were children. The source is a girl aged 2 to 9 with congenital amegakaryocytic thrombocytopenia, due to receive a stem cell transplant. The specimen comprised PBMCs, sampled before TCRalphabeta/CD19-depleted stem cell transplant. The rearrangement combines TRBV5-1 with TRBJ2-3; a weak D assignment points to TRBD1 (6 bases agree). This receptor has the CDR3 CASSPHPGESTDTQYF. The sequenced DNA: TGCGCCAGCAGCCCCCATCCAGGGGAAAGCACAGATACGCAGTATTTT.